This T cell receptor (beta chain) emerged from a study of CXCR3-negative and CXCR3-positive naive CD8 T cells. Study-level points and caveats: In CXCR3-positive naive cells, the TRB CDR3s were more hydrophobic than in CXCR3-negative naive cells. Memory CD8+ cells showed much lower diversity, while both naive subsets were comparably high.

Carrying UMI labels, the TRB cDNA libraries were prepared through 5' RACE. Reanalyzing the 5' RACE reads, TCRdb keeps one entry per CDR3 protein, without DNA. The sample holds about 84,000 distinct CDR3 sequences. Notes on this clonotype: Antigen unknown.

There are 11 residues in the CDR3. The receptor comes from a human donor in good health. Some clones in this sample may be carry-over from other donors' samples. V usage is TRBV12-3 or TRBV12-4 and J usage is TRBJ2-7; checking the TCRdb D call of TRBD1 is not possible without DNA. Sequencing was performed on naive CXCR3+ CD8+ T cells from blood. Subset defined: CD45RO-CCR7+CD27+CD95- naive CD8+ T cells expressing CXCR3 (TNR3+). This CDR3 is CASRQGSEQYF.